Below, 6 T cell receptor beta chains from the same sample are listed, as sequenced in a study of T cell clones after liver transplantation. Profiling relied on immunoSEQ multiplex PCR, and the TCRdb table lists in-frame clones only, not all of them. This repertoire shows tens of thousands of clones, around 85% found once; its top ten account for around 8.5%. The material sequenced was CD4+ T cells from blood, taken before liver transplant. The source of these receptors is a human donor who received a liver transplant.

This chain links TRBV7-2 with TRBJ2-1, with 7 bases that match TRBD1. This CDR3 spans 15 amino acids. J was trimmed by 4 bases and V by 1 base; bases with no gene match: 4. Germline CDR1 SGHTA, CDR2 FQGNSA. The DNA for the CDR3 is TGTGCCAGCAGCTTAGGCTTGGGACAGTACAATGAGCAGTTCTTC. Translated: CASSLGLGQYNEQFF.

The table lists this clone with a few counts. The chain has TRBV19 and TRBJ1-6; D is uncertain. This CDR3 contains 14 residues. The germline V gene encodes CDR1 LNHDA and CDR2 SQIVND (reference sequence). Trimming cost V 5 bases and J 7 bases, with 12 bases left between them. The CDR3 DNA is TGTGCCAGTAGTTCGTGGACCGAGAATTCACCCCTCCACTTT. Translating it yields CASSSWTENSPLHF.

This chain links TRBV5-4 with TRBJ1-2, with 11 bases aligning to TRBD1. Germline CDR1 SGHNT, CDR2 YYREEE (reference sequence). This CDR3 is built from 16 residues. The V gene end was trimmed by 4 bases and the J gene end by 4 bases; junction bases not matched to a gene: 9. CDR3 loop: CASSQGPGTGGYGYTF. The CDR3 DNA follows: TGTGCCAGCAGCCAAGGGCCTGGGACAGGGGGCTATGGCTACACCTTC. Full variable domain (rest looked up from reference TRBV5-4 and TRBJ1-2): ETGVTQSPTHLIKTRGQQVTLRCSSQSGHNTVSWYQQALGQGPQFIFQYYREEENGRGNFPPRFSGLQFPNYSSELNVNALELDDSALYLCASSQGPGTGGYGYTFGSGTRLTVV.

On this clone: The sample contains more than one DNA sequence encoding this CDR3. This sequence joins TRBV7-9 and TRBJ2-1, with 8 nucleotides matching TRBD2. Per the germline V gene, CDR1 is SEHNR and CDR2 is FQNEAQ (reference sequence). With V trimmed by 5 bases and J by 1 base, 1 base remained unmatched. The CDR3 is 14 residues long. The CDR3 nucleotides are TGTGCCAGCAGCCGCGGGGGGTCCTACAATGAGCAGTTCTTC. This translates into CASSRGGSYNEQFF.

This chain connects TRBV6-4 to TRBJ2-7; D unclear. Germline lookup yields CDR1 MRHNA and CDR2 SNTAGT. The CDR3 is 12 amino acids. Between the trimmed V and J ends, which lost 2 bases and 5 bases, there was a span of 7 bases. The DNA for the CDR3 is TGTGCCAGCAGTGACATGGGAAACGAGCAGTACTTC. It yields the protein CASSDMGNEQYF.

V is TRBV6-1 and J is TRBJ1-2; 10 bases fit TRBD1. The CDR3 totals 14 residues. With 6 bases clipped from V and 4 bases from J, the junction kept 5 bases outside the gene matches. CDR1 MNHNS and CDR2 SASEGT come from the germline V gene. This CDR3 reads CASRGTGATYGYTF. DNA for the CDR3: TGTGCCAGCAGAGGGACAGGGGCGACCTATGGCTACACCTTC.